The 16 T cell receptor beta chains below all came from one sample that was sequenced in a study of blood T cell repertoires in COVID-19 (dated by TCRdb to 2018 to 2020). The library was made by the immunoSEQ multiplex PCR assay. TCRdb re-hosts the immuneACCESS table, in-frame sequences only. Its copies lack some clones; in the studies checked, an unresolved V gene accounts for under half of them, and the cause for the rest is not known. Here the sample has about 69,000 clones; approximately 83% occur a single time. The ten most abundant clones make up 2.5% to 3.5% of the sample. Material for sequencing was peripheral blood. The origin of the receptors is a man older than 75 with acute or convalescent COVID-19.

The V gene is TRBV9, the J gene TRBJ1-2; a weak D match, TRBD1 (5 bases). The CDR3 consists of 15 residues. Germline V lookup: CDR1 SGDLS, CDR2 YYNGEE. The V end lost 0 bases, the J end lost 7 bases, and 16 bases lay between the germline ends. Written as DNA, the CDR3 is TGTGCCAGCAGCGTAGTATCGGGGGAGAGGGTTGGCTACACCTTC. Its protein is CASSVVSGERVGYTF. Drawing the rest from reference TRBV9 and TRBJ1-2, the complete variable domain is DSGVTQTPKHLITATGQRVTLRCSPRSGDLSVYWYQQSLDQGLQFLIQYYNGEERAKGNILERFSAQQFPDLHSELNLSSLELGDSALYFCASSVVSGERVGYTFGSGTRLTVV.

This clone was seen more than once but under ten times. The chain couples TRBV2 to TRBJ2-7; 9 positions match TRBD2. The length of the CDR3 is 15 residues. Germline lookup yields CDR1 SNHLY and CDR2 FYNNEI. V was clipped by 5 bases and J by 1 base; unmatched bases: 6. DNA for the CDR3: TGTGCCAGCAGTTACGTTAGCGGGAGATCCTACGAGCAGTACTTC. Its protein product is CASSYVSGRSYEQYF.

The V gene is TRBV28, the J gene TRBJ2-1; maybe TRBD1 (6 bases). The CDR3 sequence is 15 residues long. CDR1 MDHEN and CDR2 SYDVKM come from the germline V gene. With 3 bases removed from V and 4 bases from J, the gap between germline ends came to 13 bases. CDR3 nucleotides: TGTGCCAGCAGTTTGCCAGGGGCCGGGTACAATGAGCAGTTCTTC. Encoded protein: CASSLPGAGYNEQFF.

The chain joins TRBV3-1 (or the pseudogene TRBV3-2) to TRBJ2-3; TRBD2 matches 8 bases. Germline assignment: CDR1 LGHDT and CDR2 YNNKEL (reference sequence). The CDR3 covers 16 residues. Trimming at V came to 5 bases and at J to 7 bases, leaving 14 bases not matched to a gene. The CDR3 DNA follows: TGTGCCAGCAGCACCCGCCTTAGCGGGGCCACGAATACGCAGTATTTT. Translation gives CASSTRLSGATNTQYF.

This chain connects TRBV28 to TRBJ2-7; 14 bases fit TRBD2. This CDR3 region has 17 residues. In germline, CDR1 is MDHEN, CDR2 SYDVKM. Trimming removed 4 bases from V and 4 bases from J; junction bases left unmatched: 9. The CDR3 is CASSSQRGTSGSYEQYF. The CDR3 bases are TGTGCCAGCAGTTCCCAGCGCGGGACTAGCGGGAGTTACGAGCAGTACTTC.

This clone was counted a single time. The V and J genes are TRBV24-1 and TRBJ2-7, with D tentatively TRBD1 (6 bases). CDR1 is KGHDR, CDR2 SFDVKD, per germline. The V end lost 8 bases, the J end lost 6 bases, and 22 bases lay between the germline ends. The CDR3 extends over 15 amino acids. The CDR3 DNA reads as TGTGCCACCATCCACACCGGGACCGGGACATCCGAGCAGTACTTC. Protein: CATIHTGTGTSEQYF.

This clone was found a few times. The rearrangement links TRBV2 to TRBJ1-2; unclear D gene. V lost 7 bases and J 8 bases, leaving 11 bases between the germline ends. From germline, CDR1 is SNHLY and CDR2 FYNNEI. This CDR3 has 11 amino acids. CDR3 loop: CASNAGRGYTF. The DNA of the CDR3 is TGTGCCAGCAATGCGGGGAGGGGCTACACCTTC.

V gene TRBV11-3 combines with J gene TRBJ2-7; 7 bases fit TRBD2. The CDR3 is 15 amino acids. Germline V CDR1 and CDR2: SGHNT, YENEEA. Trimming cost V 3 bases and J 3 bases; bases outside gene matches: 8. The DNA for the CDR3 is TGTGCCAGCAGCTTGAGGGACGGGAGGCTCTACGAGCAGTACTTC. This gives the protein CASSLRDGRLYEQYF. The whole variable domain, remainder taken from reference TRBV11-3 and TRBJ2-7, is EAGVVQSPRYKIIEKKQPVAFWCNPISGHNTLYWYLQNLGQGPELLIRYENEEAVDDSQLPKDRFSAERLKGVDSTLKIQPAELGDSAVYLCASSLRDGRLYEQYFGPGTRLTVT.

About this clone: The junction departs from germline at one end; a sequencing error may be responsible. V and J are TRBV18 and TRBJ1-1; 10 nucleotides line up with TRBD1. Germline V gene sequence: CDR1 KGHSH, CDR2 LQKENI. The CDR3 loop spans 15 amino acids. Here the CDR3 reads CASSPSGQGNAEAFF. Here the CDR3 DNA reads TGTGCCAGCTCACCCTCGGGACAGGGGAACGCTGAAGCTTTCTTT. Using reference TRBV18 and TRBJ1-1 for the parts outside the CDR3, the full variable domain is NAGVMQNPRHLVRRRGQEARLRCSPMKGHSHVYWYRQLPEEGLKFMVYLQKENIIDESGMPKERFSAEFPKEGPSILRIQQVVRGDSAAYFCASSPSGQGNAEAFFGQGTRLTVV.

The V gene is TRBV11-3, the J gene TRBJ2-7, with TRBD1 matching 8 bases. The CDR3 contains 14 residues. Per germline, CDR1 SGHNT and CDR2 YENEEA. Trimming cost V 6 bases and J 0 bases; bases outside gene matches: 4. CDR3 DNA sequence: TGTGCCAGCAGTTGGACAGGGTTCTCCTACGAGCAGTACTTC. Translating gives CASSWTGFSYEQYF. The entire variable domain, with the rest obtained from reference TRBV11-3 and TRBJ2-7, is as follows: EAGVVQSPRYKIIEKKQPVAFWCNPISGHNTLYWYLQNLGQGPELLIRYENEEAVDDSQLPKDRFSAERLKGVDSTLKIQPAELGDSAVYLCASSWTGFSYEQYFGPGTRLTVT.

The rearrangement joins TRBV5-1 to TRBJ2-5; D may be TRBD2 (6 bases). Trimming left V 5 bases short and J 3 bases short, with 20 bases between. The CDR3 totals 16 residues. CDR1 and CDR2 (germline): SGHRS, YFSETQ. The CDR3 DNA reads TGCGCCAGCAGTCCTTTGACGGGGAGGACTGAAGAGACCCAGTACTTC. This codes for CASSPLTGRTEETQYF.

The chain is built from TRBV6-2 or TRBV6-3 and TRBJ2-5; 8 bases match TRBD2. The length of the CDR3 is 15 residues. Unmatched junction bases numbered 9, after V lost 2 bases and J lost 7 bases. The germline V gene has CDR1 MNHEY and CDR2 SVGEGT. The CDR3 DNA sequence: TGTGCCAGCAGTTACACCCCGGGGGGGGCTTGGACCCAGTACTTC. Its translation: CASSYTPGGAWTQYF.

This clone was recorded once. The genes are TRBV7-2 and TRBJ2-3, with 7 bases lining up with TRBD2. V shed 3 bases and J 0 bases; nucleotides not matched to a gene: 3. The V gene's germline CDR1 is SGHTA and CDR2 FQGNSA. The CDR3 totals 15 residues. The CDR3: CASSFVRESTDTQYF. The CDR3 nucleotides read TGTGCCAGCAGCTTCGTGCGGGAGAGCACAGATACGCAGTATTTT.

In this sample, this clone turned up a few times. J is TRBJ1-2 and V is TRBV14, with 7 bases matching TRBD1. The CDR3 consists of 13 residues. The V gene end was trimmed by 4 bases and the J gene end by 1 base; junction bases not matched to a gene: 0. CDR1 and CDR2 from the germline V gene are SGHDN and FVKESK. The CDR3 is CASSRDSNYGYTF. CDR3 DNA: TGTGCCAGCAGCCGGGACAGTAACTATGGCTACACCTTC.

The CDR3 DNA reads TGTGCCACCAGTGATCCCGCCGGGACAGGGGCCTACGAGCAGTACTTC. Encoded protein: CATSDPAGTGAYEQYF. The rearrangement links TRBV24-1 to TRBJ2-7; TRBD1 agrees at 10 bases. Germline trimming cut 3 bases from V and 2 bases from J; bases unmatched to any gene: 6. This CDR3 has 16 residues. From germline, CDR1 is KGHDR and CDR2 SFDVKD.

The chain couples TRBV10-2 to TRBJ1-2; TRBD1 aligns across 8 bases. V shed 5 bases and J 9 bases; nucleotides not matched to a gene: 11. CDR3 size: 14 residues. The germline gives CDR1 WSHSY, CDR2 SAAADI. The CDR3 nucleotides are TGCGCCAGCAGTCAGTTCGGACAGGGTATTCGCTACACCTTC. Its protein is CASSQFGQGIRYTF.